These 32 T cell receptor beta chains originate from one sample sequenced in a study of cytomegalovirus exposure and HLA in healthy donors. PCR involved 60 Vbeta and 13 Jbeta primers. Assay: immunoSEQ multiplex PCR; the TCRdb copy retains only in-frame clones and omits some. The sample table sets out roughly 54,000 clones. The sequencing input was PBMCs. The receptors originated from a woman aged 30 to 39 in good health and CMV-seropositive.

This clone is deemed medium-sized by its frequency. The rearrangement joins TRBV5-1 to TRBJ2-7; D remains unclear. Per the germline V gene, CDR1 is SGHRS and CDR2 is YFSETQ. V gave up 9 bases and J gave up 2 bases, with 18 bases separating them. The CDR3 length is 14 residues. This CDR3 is CATREFGGAYEQYF. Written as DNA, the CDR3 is TGCGCCACCAGAGAATTTGGCGGCGCCTACGAGCAGTACTTC.

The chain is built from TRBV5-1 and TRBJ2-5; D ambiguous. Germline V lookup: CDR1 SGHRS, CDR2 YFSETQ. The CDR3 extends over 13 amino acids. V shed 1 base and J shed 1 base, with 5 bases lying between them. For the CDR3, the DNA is TGCGCCAGCAGCTTGCTCAGCCAAGAGACCCAGTACTTC. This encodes CASSLLSQETQYF.

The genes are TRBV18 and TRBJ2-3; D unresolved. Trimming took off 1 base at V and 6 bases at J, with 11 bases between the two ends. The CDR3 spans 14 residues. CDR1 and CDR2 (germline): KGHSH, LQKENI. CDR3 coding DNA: TGTGCCAGCTCACCACAGGCTTTGGGCGATACGCAGTATTTT. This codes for CASSPQALGDTQYF.

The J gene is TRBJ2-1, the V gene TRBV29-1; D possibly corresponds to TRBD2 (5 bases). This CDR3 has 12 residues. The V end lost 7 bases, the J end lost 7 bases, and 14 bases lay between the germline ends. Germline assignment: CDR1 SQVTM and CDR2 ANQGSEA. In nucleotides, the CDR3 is TGCAGCGCTCGGACTTTGGGGAATGAGCAGTTCTTC. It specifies CSARTLGNEQFF.

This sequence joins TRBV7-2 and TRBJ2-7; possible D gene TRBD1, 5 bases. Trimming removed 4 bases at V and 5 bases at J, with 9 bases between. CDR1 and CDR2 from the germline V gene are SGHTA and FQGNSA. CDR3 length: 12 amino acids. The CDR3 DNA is TGTGCCAGCAGCTCTATAGGGGACGAGCAGTACTTC. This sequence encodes CASSSIGDEQYF. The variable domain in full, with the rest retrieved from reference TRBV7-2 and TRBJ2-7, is GAGVSQSPSNKVTEKGKDVELRCDPISGHTALYWYRQSLGQGLEFLIYFQGNSAPDKSGLPSDRFSAERTGGSVSTLTIQRTQQEDSAVYLCASSSIGDEQYFGPGTRLTVT.

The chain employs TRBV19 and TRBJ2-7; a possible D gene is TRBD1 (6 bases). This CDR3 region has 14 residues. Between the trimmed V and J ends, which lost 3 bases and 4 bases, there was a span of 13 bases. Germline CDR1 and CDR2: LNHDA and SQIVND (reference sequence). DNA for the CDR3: TGTGCCAGTAGTATTCGTCCCGGACAGTACGAGCAGTACTTC. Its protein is CASSIRPGQYEQYF.

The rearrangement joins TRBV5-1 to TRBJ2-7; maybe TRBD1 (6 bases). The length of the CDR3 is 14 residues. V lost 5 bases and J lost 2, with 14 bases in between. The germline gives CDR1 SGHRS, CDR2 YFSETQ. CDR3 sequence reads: CASRNTGTPYEQYF. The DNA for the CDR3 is TGCGCCAGCAGGAATACCGGGACACCCTACGAGCAGTACTTC.

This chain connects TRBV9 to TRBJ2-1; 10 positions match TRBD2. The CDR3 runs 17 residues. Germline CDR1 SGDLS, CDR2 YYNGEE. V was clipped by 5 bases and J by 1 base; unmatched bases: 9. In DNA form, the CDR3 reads TGTGCCAGCAGGGGCGGTGGTAGCGGGAGGTCCTACAATGAGCAGTTCTTC. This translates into CASRGGGSGRSYNEQFF.

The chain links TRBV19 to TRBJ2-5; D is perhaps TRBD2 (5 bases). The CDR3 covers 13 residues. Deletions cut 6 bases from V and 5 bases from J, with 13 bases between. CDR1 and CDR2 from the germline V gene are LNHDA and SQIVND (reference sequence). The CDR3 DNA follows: TGTGCCAGTAGGGACTTGAGAATCGAGACCCAGTACTTC. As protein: CASRDLRIETQYF. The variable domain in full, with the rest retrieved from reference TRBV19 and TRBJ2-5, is DGGITQSPKYLFRKEGQNVTLSCEQNLNHDAMYWYRQDPGQGLRLIYYSQIVNDFQKGDIAEGYSVSREKKESFPLTVTSAQKNPTAFYLCASRDLRIETQYFGPGTRLLVL.

This CDR3 is CASSQSLRATEAFF. The CDR3 coding sequence is TGTGCCAGCAGCCAATCCCTCAGGGCCACTGAAGCTTTCTTT. The chain employs TRBV14 and TRBJ1-1; weak D call: TRBD1 (5 bases). There are 14 residues in the CDR3. V was shortened by 2 bases and J by 4 bases, with 11 bases between the two germline ends. Germline lookup yields CDR1 SGHDN and CDR2 FVKESK.

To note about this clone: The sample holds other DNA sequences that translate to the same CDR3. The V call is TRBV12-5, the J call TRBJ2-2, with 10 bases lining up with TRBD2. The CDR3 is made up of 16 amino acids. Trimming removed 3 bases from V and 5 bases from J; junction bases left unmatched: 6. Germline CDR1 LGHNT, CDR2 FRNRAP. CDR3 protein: CASGLPSGSLTGELFF. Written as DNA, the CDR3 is TGTGCTAGTGGTTTACCTAGCGGGAGTTTAACCGGGGAGCTGTTTTTT.

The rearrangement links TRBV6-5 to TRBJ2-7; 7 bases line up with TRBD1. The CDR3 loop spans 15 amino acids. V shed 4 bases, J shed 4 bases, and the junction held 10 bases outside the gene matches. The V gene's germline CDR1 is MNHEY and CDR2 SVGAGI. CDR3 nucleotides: TGTGCCAGCAGTTCCTCCGGGACAGTCGCTTACGAGCAGTACTTC. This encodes CASSSSGTVAYEQYF.

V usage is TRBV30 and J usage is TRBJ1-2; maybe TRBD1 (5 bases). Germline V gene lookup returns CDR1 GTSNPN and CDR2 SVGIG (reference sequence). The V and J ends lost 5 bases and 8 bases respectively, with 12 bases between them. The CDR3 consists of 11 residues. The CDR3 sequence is CAWRQSGGYTF. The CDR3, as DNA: TGTGCCTGGCGACAGTCTGGAGGCTACACCTTC.

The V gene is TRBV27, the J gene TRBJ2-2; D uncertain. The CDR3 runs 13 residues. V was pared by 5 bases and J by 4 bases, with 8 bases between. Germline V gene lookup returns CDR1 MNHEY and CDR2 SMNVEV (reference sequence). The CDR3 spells CASSATFTGELFF. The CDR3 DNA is TGTGCCAGCAGTGCTACCTTCACCGGGGAGCTGTTTTTT.

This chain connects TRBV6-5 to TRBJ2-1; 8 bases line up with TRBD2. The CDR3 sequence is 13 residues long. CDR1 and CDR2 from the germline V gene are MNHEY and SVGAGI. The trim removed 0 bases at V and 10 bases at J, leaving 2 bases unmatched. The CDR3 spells CASSYSSGEEQFF. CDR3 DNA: TGTGCCAGCAGTTACTCTAGCGGGGAAGAGCAGTTCTTC.

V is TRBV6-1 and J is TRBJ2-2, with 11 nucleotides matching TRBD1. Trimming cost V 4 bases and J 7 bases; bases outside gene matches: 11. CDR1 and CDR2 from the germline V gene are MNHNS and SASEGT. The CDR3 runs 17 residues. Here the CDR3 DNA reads TGTGCCAGCAGTGTGTTACCCGGGACAGGGGGAAACGGGGAGCTGTTTTTT. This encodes CASSVLPGTGGNGELFF.

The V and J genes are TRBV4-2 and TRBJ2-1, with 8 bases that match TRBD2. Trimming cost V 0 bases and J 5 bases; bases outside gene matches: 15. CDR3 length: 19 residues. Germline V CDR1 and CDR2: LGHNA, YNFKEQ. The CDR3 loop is CASSQDTGMSGGPDNEQFF. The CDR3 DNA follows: TGTGCCAGCAGCCAAGATACGGGAATGAGCGGGGGCCCCGACAATGAGCAGTTCTTC.

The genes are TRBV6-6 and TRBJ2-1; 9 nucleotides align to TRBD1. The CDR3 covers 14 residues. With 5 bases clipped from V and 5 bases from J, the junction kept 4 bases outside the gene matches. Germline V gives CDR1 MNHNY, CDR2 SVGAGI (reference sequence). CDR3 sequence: CASSRDRDHNEQFF. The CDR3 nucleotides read TGTGCCAGCAGTCGGGACAGGGACCACAATGAGCAGTTCTTC.

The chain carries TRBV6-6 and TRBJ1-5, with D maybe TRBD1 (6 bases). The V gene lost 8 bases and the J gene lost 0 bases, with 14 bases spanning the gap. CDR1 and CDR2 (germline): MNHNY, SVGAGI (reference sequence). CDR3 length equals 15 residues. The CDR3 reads CASGTRGYSNQPQHF. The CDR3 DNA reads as TGTGCCAGCGGGACCAGGGGTTATAGCAATCAGCCCCAGCATTTT.

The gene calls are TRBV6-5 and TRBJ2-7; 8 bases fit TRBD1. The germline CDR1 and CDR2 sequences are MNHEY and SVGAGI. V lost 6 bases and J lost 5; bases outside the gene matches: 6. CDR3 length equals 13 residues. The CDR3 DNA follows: TGTGCCAGCAGAAATACAGGGGGAAACGAGCAGTACTTC. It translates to CASRNTGGNEQYF.

The CDR3 sequence: CSAGQDIQYF. CDR3 nucleotides: TGCAGTGCTGGACAAGACATTCAGTACTTC. The chain links TRBV20-1 to TRBJ2-4, with D possibly TRBD1 on 5 matching bases. With 5 bases removed from V and 8 bases from J, the gap between germline ends came to 7 bases. In germline, CDR1 is DFQATT, CDR2 SNEGSKA (reference sequence). The CDR3 length is 10 residues.

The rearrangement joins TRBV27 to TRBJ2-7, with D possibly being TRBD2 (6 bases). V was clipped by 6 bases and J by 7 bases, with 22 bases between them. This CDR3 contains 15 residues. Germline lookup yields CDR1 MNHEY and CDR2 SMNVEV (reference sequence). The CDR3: CASSSDVRGLGEQYF. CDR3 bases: TGTGCCAGCAGCTCGGACGTGCGGGGCCTAGGGGAGCAGTACTTC.

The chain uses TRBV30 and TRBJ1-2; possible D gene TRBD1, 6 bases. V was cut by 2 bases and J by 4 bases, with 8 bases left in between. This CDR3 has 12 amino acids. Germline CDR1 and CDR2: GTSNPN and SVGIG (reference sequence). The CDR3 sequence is CAWSTGTYGYTF. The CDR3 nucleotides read TGTGCCTGGAGTACAGGGACCTATGGCTACACCTTC.

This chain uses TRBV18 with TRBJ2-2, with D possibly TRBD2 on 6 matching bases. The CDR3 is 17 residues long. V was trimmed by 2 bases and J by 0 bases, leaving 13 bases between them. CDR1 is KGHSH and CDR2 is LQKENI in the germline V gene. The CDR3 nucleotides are TGTGCCAGCTCACCAATACAAGCGGGCGCGAACACCGGGGAGCTGTTTTTT. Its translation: CASSPIQAGANTGELFF.

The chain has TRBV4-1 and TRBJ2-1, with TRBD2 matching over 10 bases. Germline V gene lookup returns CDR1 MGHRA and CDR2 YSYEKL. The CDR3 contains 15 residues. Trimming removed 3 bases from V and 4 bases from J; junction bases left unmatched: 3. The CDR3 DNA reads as TGCGCCAGCAGCCAGAAGACTAGCGGGTACAATGAGCAGTTCTTC. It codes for CASSQKTSGYNEQFF.

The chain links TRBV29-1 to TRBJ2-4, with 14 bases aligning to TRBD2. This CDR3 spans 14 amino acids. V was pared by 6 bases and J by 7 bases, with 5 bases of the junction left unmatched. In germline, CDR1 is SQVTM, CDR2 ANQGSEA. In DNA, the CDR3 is TGCAGCGTGACTAGCGGGGGGGCTTTGAACATTCAGTACTTC. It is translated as CSVTSGGALNIQYF. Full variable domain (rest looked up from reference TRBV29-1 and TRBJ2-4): SAVISQKPSRDICQRGTSLTIQCQVDSQVTMMFWYRQQPGQSLTLIATANQGSEATYESGFVIDKFPISRPNLTFSTLTVSNMSPEDSSIYLCSVTSGGALNIQYFGAGTRLSVL.

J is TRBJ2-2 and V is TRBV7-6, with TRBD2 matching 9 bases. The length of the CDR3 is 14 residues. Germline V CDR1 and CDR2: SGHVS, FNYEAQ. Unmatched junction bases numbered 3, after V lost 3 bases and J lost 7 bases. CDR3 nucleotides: TGTGCCAGCAGCTTTAGCGGGGGAGACGGGGAGCTGTTTTTT. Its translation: CASSFSGGDGELFF.

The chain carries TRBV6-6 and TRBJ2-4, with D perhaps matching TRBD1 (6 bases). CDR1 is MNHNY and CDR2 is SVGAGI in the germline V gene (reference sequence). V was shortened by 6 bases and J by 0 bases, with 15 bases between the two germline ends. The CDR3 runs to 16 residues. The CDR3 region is CASSATPGVAKNIQYF. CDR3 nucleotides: TGTGCCAGCAGCGCTACCCCAGGGGTAGCCAAAAACATTCAGTACTTC.

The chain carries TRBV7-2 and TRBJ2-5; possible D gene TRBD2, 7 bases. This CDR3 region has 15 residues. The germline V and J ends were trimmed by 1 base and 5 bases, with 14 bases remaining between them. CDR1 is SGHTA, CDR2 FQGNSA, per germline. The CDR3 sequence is CASSLGGGGWETQYF. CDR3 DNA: TGTGCCAGCAGCTTAGGAGGGGGGGGCTGGGAGACCCAGTACTTC.

CDR3 sequence (DNA): TGTGCCAGCAGTTTGGGGACAGGGCAAAACATTCAGTACTTC. Amino acid sequence: CASSLGTGQNIQYF. The rearrangement uses TRBV6-6 and TRBJ2-4; 9 bases agree with TRBD1. The CDR3 is 14 residues long. The germline V gene has CDR1 MNHNY and CDR2 SVGAGI (reference sequence). V was pared by 4 bases and J by 5 bases, with 3 bases of the junction left unmatched.

Here the CDR3 DNA reads TGTGCCAGCAGCCCCCTAACTAGCGGGGTCTACAATGAGCAGTTCTTC. Its translation is CASSPLTSGVYNEQFF. This chain uses TRBV7-3 with TRBJ2-1, with 10 bases identical to TRBD2. CDR3 size: 16 residues. With V trimmed by 5 bases and J by 3 bases, 7 bases remained unmatched. Germline V gives CDR1 SGHTA, CDR2 FQGTGA.

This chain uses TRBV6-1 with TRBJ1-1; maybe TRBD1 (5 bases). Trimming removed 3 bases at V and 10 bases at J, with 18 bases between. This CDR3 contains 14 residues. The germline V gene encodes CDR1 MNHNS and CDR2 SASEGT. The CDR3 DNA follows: TGTGCCAGCAGTGAGCCCGAACCCTGGGGGGGAGCTTTCTTT. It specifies CASSEPEPWGGAFF.